The source of this T cell receptor beta chain is a study of T-cell reconstitution after alpha-beta-depleted transplantation in children. Per the germline V gene, CDR1 is LNHNV and CDR2 is YYDKDF (reference sequence). The CDR3 is 15 residues long. V lost 0 bases and J lost 4, with 11 bases in between. TCRbeta library construction was performed incorporating unique molecular identifiers. TCRdb recomputed calls from the PCR reads with MiXCR, one row per CDR3 protein. This table has about 470,000 distinct CDR3 sequences, 43% appearing once. Points from the study as a whole: Reportedly, alpha-beta T cells present about two months post-transplant originated from several hundred expanded clones of graft origin.

Worth noting for this clonotype: Its antigen remains unidentified.

The chain has TRBV15 and TRBJ2-3; a weak D match, TRBD1 (6 bases). The TCR sequence derives from a girl aged 2 to 10 with aplastic anemia, due to receive a stem cell transplant. Specimen: PBMCs, collected before TCRalphabeta/CD19-depleted stem cell transplant. In nucleotides, the CDR3 is TGTGCCACCAGCAGAGATTGGGCAGGGGCAGATACGCAGTATTTT. It specifies CATSRDWAGADTQYF.